This is a list of T cell receptor beta chains from one sample in a study of blood T cell repertoires in COVID-19. Using immunoSEQ multiplex PCR, the repertoire was profiled, and TCRdb retains in-frame clones only, with some absent. This repertoire shows 110,000 or so clones, 70% to 90% found once; its top ten account for 6% to 9.5%. Specimen: peripheral blood. These TCRs come from a man aged 65 to 79 who had recovered from COVID-19. Both conserved end residues are part of each CDR3.

J gene	V gene	CDR3 protein
TRBJ1-4	TRBV5-4	CASSPGGTGLVATNEKLFF
TRBJ2-7	TRBV7-9	CASSLAGGGAYEQYF
TRBJ2-3	TRBV14	CASSQARAGGTDTQYF
TRBJ2-5	TRBV4-1	CASSQAGRRQETQYF
TRBJ1-3	TRBV19	CASSMGLISGNTIYF
TRBJ2-5	TRBV2	CASSDGLAGAQETQYF
TRBJ2-2	TRBV6-5	CASGHPNTGELFF
TRBJ2-3	TRBV5-6	CASSSGRASGGADTQYF
TRBJ2-3	TRBV28	CASSTLPARGDTDTQYF
TRBJ2-5	TRBV27	CASSLLVKGETQYF
TRBJ2-7	TRBV27	CASSSGTSGSMSFYEQYF
TRBJ2-3	TRBV28	CASSLPQTSGVSDTQYF
TRBJ2-5	TRBV4-1	CASSLLSLQETQYF
TRBJ1-1	TRBV4-1	CASSLQTGNTEAFF
TRBJ1-5	TRBV10-3	CAISGATGGHQPQHF
TRBJ1-1	TRBV5-5	CASSLSFGRVQGEAFF
TRBJ2-7	TRBV7-6	CASSAGRDKSYEQYF
TRBJ2-5	TRBV19	CASSPLAGWGVTQYF
TRBJ2-3	TRBV2	CASSEAASGRLSTDTQYF
TRBJ1-2	TRBV4-2	CASSRLTGAGSGYTF
TRBJ1-5	TRBV6-5	CASSQGAGNQPQHF
TRBJ1-4	TRBV25-1	CASSDSTGTGEKLFF
TRBJ2-3	TRBV19	CASSNGGGLSTDTQYF
TRBJ2-3	TRBV4-1	CASSVDRFGDTQYF
TRBJ2-3	TRBV5-1	CASSPVPGQGLGTDTQYF
TRBJ1-1	TRBV24-1	CATSDLVHALPFVQGALEAFF
TRBJ2-7	TRBV29-1	CSVAGTGDSVDEQYF
TRBJ2-2	TRBV7-3	CASSQGAMETGELFF
TRBJ2-1	TRBV7-8	CASSLRDRVNEQFF
TRBJ1-3	TRBV9	CASSSGGAPGNTIYF
TRBJ1-2	TRBV5-4	CASSFSTGGSGYTF
TRBJ2-1	TRBV10-3	CAISESPGQGANEQFF
TRBJ2-3	TRBV15	CATSRDEADTQYF
TRBJ2-3	TRBV18	CASSPTSGSDTQYF
TRBJ1-6	TRBV4-1	CASSQEPGLSNSPLHF